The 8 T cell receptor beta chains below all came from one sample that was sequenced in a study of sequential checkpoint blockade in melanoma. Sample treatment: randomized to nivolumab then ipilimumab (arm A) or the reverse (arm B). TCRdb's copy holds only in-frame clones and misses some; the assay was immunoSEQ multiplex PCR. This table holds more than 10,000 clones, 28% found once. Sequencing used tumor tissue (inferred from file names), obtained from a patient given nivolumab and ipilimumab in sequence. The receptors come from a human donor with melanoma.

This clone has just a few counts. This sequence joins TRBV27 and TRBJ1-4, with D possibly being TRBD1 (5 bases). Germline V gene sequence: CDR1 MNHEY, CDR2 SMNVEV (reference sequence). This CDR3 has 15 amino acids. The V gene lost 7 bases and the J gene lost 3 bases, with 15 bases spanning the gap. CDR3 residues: CASMDKGEANEKLFF. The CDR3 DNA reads TGTGCCAGCATGGACAAGGGTGAGGCTAATGAAAAACTGTTTTTT. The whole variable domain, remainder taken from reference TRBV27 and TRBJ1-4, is EAQVTQNPRYLITVTGKKLTVTCSQNMNHEYMSWYRQDPGLGLRQIYYSMNVEVTDKGDVPEGYKVSRKEKRNFPLILESPSPNQTSLYFCASMDKGEANEKLFFGSGTQLSVL.

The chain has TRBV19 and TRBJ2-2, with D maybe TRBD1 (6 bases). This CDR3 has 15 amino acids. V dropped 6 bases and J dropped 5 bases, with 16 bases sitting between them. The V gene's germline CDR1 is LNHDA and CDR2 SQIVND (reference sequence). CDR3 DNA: TGTGCCAGTAGCAAGCCTCCACAGGGAACCGGGGAGCTGTTTTTT. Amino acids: CASSKPPQGTGELFF.

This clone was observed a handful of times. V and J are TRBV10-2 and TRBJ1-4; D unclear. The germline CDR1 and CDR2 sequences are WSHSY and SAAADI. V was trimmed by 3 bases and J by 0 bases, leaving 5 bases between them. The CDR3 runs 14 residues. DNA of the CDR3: TGCGCCAGCAGTGACACTGCAACTAATGAAAAACTGTTTTTT. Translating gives CASSDTATNEKLFF.

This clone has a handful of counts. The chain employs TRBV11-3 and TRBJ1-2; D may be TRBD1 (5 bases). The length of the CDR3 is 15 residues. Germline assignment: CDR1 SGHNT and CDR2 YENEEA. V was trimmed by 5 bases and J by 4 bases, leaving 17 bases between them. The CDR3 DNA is TGTGCCAGCAGCCCAAACTTGCAGGGTAGCTATGGCTACACCTTC. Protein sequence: CASSPNLQGSYGYTF.

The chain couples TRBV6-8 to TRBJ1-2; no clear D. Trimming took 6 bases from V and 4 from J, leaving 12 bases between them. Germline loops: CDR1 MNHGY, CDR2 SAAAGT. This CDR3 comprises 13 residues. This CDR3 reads CASRDGEPYGYTF. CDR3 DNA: TGTGCCAGCAGGGACGGGGAGCCCTATGGCTACACCTTC.

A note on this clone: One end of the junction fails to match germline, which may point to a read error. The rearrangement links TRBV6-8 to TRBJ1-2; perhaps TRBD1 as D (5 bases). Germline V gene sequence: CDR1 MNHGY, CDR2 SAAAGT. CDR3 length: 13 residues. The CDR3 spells CASSYVRDYGYTF. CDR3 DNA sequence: TGTGCCAGCAGTTACGTCAGGGACTACGGCTACACCTTC.

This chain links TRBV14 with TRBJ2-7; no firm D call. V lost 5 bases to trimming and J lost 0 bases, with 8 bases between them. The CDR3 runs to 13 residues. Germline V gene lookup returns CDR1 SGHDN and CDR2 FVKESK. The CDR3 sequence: CASSFGASYEQYF. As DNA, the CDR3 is TGTGCCAGCAGCTTCGGTGCCTCCTACGAGCAGTACTTC.

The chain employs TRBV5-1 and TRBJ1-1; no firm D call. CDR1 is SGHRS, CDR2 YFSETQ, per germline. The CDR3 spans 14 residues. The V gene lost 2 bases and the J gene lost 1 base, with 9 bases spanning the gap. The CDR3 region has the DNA TGCGCCAGCAGCTTCTTTGACGGGAACACTGAAGCTTTCTTT. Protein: CASSFFDGNTEAFF.